This T cell receptor beta chain was captured in a study of control samples from healthy donors and cancer patients. The V and J ends lost 8 bases and 4 bases, in that order; junction bases with no gene match: 11. The CDR3 has 17 amino acids. The germline CDR1 and CDR2 sequences are ENHRY and SYGVKD. TCRdb keeps only in-frame clones here, not all; method: immunoSEQ multiplex PCR. This sample yields around 120,000 clones, of which over 90% are seen a single time; roughly 2.7% belongs to the top ten. Sequenced sample: blood. The gene calls are TRBV10-3 and TRBJ2-6; 10 positions match TRBD1. This receptor was taken from a man aged 25 to 45 in good health. CDR3 DNA sequence: TGTGCCATCCCTCAGGAGACAGGGGGCTCAGGGGCCAACGTCCTGACTTTC. Protein product: CAIPQETGGSGANVLTF.